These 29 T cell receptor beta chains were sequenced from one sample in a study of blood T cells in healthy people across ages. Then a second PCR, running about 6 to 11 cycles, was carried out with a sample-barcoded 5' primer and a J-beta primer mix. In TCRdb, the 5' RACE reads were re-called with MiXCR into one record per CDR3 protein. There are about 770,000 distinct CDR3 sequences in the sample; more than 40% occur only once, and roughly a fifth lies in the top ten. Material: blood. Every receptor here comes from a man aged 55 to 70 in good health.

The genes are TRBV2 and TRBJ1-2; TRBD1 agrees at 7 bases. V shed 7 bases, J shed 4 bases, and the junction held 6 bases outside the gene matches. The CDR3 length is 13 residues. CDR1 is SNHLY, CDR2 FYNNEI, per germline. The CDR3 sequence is CASTSQGSYGYTF. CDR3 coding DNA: TGTGCCAGCACCTCACAGGGGTCCTATGGCTACACCTTC.

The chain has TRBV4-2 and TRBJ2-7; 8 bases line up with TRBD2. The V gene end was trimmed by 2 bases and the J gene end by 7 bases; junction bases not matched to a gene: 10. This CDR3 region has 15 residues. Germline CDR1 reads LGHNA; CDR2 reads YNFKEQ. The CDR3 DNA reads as TGTGCCAGCAGCCAATTATCGGGGGGGCCGGGTGAGCAGTACTTC. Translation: CASSQLSGGPGEQYF.

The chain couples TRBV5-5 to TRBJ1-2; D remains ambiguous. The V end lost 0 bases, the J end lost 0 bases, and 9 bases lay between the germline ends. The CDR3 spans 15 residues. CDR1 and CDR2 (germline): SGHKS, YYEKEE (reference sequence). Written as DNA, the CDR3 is TGTGCCAGCAGCTTGGCCGGACTGACTAACTATGGCTACACCTTC. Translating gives CASSLAGLTNYGYTF.

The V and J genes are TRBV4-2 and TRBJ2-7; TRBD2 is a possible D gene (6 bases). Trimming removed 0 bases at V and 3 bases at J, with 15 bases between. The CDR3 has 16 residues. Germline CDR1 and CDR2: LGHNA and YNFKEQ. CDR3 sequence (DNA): TGTGCCAGCAGCCAAGAAGGGCAGGGACTTCACTACGAGCAGTACTTC. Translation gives CASSQEGQGLHYEQYF.

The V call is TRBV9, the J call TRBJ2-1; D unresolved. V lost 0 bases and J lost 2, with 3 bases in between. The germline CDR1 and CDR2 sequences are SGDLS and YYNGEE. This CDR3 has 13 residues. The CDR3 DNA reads TGTGCCAGCAGCGTAGCGACCTACAATGAGCAGTTCTTC. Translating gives CASSVATYNEQFF. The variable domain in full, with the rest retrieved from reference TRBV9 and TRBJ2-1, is DSGVTQTPKHLITATGQRVTLRCSPRSGDLSVYWYQQSLDQGLQFLIQYYNGEERAKGNILERFSAQQFPDLHSELNLSSLELGDSALYFCASSVATYNEQFFGPGTRLTVL.

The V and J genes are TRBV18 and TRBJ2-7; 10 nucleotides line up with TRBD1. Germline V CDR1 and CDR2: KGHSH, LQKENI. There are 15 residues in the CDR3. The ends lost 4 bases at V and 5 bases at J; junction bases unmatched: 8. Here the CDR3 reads CASSQEGQGLHEQYF. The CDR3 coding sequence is TGTGCCAGCTCACAAGAGGGACAGGGGCTCCACGAGCAGTACTTC.

The CDR3 sequence is CASSERGGYTSLVHNYGYTF. Here the CDR3 DNA reads TGTGCCAGCAGTGAAAGGGGGGGGTATACCAGCCTAGTGCATAACTATGGCTACACCTTC. The chain uses TRBV6-1 and TRBJ1-2; a weak D match, TRBD1 (6 bases). V lost 2 bases to trimming and J lost 1 base, with 26 bases between them. There are 20 residues in the CDR3. Germline V gene sequence: CDR1 MNHNS, CDR2 SASEGT.

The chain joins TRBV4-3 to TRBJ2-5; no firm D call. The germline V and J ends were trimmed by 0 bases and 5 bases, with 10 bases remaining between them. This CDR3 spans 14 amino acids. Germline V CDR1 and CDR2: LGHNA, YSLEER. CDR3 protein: CASSQDWVGETQYF. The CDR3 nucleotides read TGCGCCAGCAGCCAAGATTGGGTAGGCGAGACCCAGTACTTC.

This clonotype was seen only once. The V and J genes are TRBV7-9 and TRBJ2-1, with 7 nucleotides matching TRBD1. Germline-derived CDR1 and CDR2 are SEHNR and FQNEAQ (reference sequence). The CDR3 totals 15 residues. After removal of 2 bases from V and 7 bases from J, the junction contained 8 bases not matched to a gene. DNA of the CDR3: TGTGCCAGCAGCTTATCATCACAGGGGTATAATGAGCAGTTCTTC. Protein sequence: CASSLSSQGYNEQFF.

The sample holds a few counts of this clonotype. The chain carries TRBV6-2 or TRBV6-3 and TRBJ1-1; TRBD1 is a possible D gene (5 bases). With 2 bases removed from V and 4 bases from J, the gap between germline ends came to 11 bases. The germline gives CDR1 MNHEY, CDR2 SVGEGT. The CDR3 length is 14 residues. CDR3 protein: CASSYKGYATEAFF. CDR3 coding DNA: TGTGCCAGCAGTTACAAGGGGTACGCCACTGAAGCTTTCTTT.

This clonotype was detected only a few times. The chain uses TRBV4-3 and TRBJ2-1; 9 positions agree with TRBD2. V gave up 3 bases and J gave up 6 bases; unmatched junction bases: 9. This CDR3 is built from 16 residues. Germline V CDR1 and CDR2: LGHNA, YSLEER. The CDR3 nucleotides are TGCGCCAGCAGCCATAGGGGGGCGGGGGGGCTCAATGAGCAGTTCTTC. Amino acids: CASSHRGAGGLNEQFF.

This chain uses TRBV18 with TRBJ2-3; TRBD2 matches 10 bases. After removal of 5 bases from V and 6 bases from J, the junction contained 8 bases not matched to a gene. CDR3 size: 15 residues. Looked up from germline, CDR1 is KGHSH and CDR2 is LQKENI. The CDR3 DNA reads TGTGCCAGCTCAACCAGTCCAGCGGGGGGGGATACGCAGTATTTT. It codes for CASSTSPAGGDTQYF.

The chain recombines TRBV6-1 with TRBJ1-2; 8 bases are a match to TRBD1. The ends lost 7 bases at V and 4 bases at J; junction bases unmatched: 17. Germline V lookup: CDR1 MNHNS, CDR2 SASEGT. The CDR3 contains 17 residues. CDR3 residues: CASTSEEGQVRLYGYTF. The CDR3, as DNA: TGTGCCAGCACCTCGGAGGAGGGACAGGTCCGACTCTATGGCTACACCTTC.

This CDR3 is CASSREAGEKLFF. In DNA form, the CDR3 reads TGTGCCAGCAGTCGGGAAGCAGGAGAAAAACTGTTTTTT. The chain uses TRBV12-3 or TRBV12-4 and TRBJ1-4; D ambiguous. CDR3 length equals 13 residues. V was pared by 5 bases and J by 8 bases, with 12 bases between.

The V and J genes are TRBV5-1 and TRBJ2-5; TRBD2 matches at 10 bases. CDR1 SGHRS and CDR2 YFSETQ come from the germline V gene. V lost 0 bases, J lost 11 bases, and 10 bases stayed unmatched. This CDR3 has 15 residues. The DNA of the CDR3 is TGCGCCAGCAGCTTGGCTCTAGCGGGGGACAATGAGCAGTACTTC. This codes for CASSLALAGDNEQYF.

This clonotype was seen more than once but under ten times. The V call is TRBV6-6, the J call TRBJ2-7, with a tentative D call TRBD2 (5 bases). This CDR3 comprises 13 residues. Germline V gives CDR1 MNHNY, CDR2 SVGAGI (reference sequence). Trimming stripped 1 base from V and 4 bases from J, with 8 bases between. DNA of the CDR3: TGTGCCAGCAGTTACTTCGAGGGTTACGAGCAGTACTTC. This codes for CASSYFEGYEQYF.

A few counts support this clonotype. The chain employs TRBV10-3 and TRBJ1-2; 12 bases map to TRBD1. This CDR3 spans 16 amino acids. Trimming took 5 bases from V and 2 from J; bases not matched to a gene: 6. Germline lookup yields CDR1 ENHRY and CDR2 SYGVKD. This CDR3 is CAISPGQGARNYGYTF. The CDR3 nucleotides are TGTGCCATCAGTCCGGGACAGGGGGCGAGAAACTATGGCTACACCTTC.

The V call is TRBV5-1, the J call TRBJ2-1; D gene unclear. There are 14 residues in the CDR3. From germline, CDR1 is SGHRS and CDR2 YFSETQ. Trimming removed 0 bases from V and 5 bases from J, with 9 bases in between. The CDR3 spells CASSLAALNNEQFF. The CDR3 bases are TGCGCCAGCAGCTTGGCCGCGCTGAACAATGAGCAGTTCTTC. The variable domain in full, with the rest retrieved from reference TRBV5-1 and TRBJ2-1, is KAGVTQTPRYLIKTRGQQVTLSCSPISGHRSVSWYQQTPGQGLQFLFEYFSETQRNKGNFPGRFSGRQFSNSRSEMNVSTLELGDSALYLCASSLAALNNEQFFGPGTRLTVL.

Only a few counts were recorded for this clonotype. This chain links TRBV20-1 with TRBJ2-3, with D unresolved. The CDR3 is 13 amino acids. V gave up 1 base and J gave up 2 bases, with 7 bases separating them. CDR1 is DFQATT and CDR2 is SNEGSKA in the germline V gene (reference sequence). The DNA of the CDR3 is TGCAGTGCTAGAGGGATACTCACAGATACGCAGTATTTT. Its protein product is CSARGILTDTQYF.

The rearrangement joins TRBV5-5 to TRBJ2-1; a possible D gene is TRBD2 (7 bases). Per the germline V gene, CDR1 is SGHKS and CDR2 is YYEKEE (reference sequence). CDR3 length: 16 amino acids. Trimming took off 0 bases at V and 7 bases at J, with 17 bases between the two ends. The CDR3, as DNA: TGTGCCAGCAGCTTGGCCGGGGGGCAGGGTGTGAATGAGCAGTTCTTC. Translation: CASSLAGGQGVNEQFF.

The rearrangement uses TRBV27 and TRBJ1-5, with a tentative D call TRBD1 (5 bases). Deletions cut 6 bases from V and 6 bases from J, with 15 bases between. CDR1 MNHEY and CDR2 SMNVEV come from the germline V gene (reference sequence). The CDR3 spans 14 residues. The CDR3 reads CASRAAGAGQPQHF. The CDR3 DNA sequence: TGTGCCAGCAGGGCGGCCGGGGCGGGTCAGCCCCAGCATTTT.

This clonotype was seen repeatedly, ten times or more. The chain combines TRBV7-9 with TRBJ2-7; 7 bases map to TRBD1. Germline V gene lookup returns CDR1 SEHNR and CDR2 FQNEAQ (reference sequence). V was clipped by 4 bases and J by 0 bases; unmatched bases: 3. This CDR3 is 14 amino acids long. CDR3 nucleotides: TGTGCCAGCAGCTCGACAGGGAGCTCCTACGAGCAGTACTTC. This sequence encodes CASSSTGSSYEQYF. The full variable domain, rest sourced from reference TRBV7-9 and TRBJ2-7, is DTGVSQNPRHKITKRGQNVTFRCDPISEHNRLYWYRQTLGQGPEFLTYFQNEAQLEKSRLLSDRFSAERPKGSFSTLEIQRTEQGDSAMYLCASSSTGSSYEQYFGPGTRLTVT.

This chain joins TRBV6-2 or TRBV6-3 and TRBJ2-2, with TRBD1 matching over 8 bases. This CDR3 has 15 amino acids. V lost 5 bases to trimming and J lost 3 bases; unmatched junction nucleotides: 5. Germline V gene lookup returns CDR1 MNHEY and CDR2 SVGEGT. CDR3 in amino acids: CASSTRQGHTGELFF. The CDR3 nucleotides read TGTGCCAGCAGTACACGACAGGGGCACACCGGGGAGCTGTTTTTT.

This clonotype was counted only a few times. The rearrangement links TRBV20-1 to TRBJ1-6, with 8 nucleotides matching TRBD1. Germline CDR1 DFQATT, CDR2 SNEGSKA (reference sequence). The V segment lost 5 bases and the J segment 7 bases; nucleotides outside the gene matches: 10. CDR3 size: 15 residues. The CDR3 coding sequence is TGCAGTGCTGACAGGGGAATATTAGGGAATTCACCCCTCCACTTT. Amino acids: CSADRGILGNSPLHF.

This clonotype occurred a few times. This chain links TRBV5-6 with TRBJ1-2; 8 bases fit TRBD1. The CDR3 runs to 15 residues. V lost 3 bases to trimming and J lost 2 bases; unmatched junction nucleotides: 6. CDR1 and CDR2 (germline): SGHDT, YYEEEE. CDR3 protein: CASSSRDRLNYGYTF. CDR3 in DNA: TGTGCCAGCAGCTCCCGGGACAGGTTAAACTATGGCTACACCTTC.

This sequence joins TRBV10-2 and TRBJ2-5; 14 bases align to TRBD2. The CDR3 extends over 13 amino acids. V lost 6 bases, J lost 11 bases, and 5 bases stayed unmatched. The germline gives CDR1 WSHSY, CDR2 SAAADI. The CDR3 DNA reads TGCGCCAGCAGCCCCGGGACTAGCGGGAGTCAGTACTTC. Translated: CASSPGTSGSQYF.

CDR3 region: CASSQDGGAGNYEQYF. CDR3 sequence (DNA): TGTGCCAGCAGCCAGGACGGGGGGGCTGGTAACTACGAGCAGTACTTC. The chain links TRBV3-1 to TRBJ2-7, with 8 bases fitting TRBD2. Germline V CDR1 and CDR2: LGHDT, YNNKEL (reference sequence). V lost 3 bases and J lost 3; bases outside the gene matches: 10. The CDR3 has 16 residues.

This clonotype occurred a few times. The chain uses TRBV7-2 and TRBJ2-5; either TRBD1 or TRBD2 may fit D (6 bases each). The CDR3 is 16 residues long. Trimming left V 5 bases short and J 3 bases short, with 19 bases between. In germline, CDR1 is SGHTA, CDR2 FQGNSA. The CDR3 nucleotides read TGTGCCAGCAGCGCGCAAGTAGGGGGAGGAAAAGAGACCCAGTACTTC. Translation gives CASSAQVGGGKETQYF.

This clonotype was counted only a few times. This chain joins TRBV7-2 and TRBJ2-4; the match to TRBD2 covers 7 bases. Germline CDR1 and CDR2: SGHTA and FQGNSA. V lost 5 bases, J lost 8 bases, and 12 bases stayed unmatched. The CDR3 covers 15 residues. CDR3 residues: CASSPGPSGVDIQYF. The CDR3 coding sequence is TGTGCCAGCAGCCCCGGGCCAAGCGGGGTTGACATTCAGTACTTC.